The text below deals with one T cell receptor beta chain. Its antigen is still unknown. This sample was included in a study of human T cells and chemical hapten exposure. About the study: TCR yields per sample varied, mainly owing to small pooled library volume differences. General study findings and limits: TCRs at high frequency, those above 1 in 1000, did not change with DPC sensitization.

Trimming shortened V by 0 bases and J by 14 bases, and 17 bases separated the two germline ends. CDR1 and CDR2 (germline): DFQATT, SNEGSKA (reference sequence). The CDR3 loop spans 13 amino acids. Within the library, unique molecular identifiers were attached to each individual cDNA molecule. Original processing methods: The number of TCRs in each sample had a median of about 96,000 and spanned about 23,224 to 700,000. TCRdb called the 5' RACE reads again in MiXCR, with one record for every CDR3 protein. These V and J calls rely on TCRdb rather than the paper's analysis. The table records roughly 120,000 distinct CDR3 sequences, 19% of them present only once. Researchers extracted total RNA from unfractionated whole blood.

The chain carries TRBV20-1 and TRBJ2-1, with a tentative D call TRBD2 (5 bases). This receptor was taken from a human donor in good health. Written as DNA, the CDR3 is TGCAGTGCTAGAGATCCGAGGAGGTTATCGGAGTTCTTC. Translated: CSARDPRRLSEFF.